This T cell receptor beta chain was identified in a study of blood T cell repertoires in COVID-19. The germline V gene has CDR1 SGHTA and CDR2 FQGNSA. J was trimmed by 7 bases and V by 5 bases; bases with no gene match: 13. The CDR3 totals 16 residues. In the original analysis: Amplified reference gene primers provided the basis for estimating nucleated cell counts. Only in-frame clones appear in the TCRdb table, and some are missing; sequencing was by immunoSEQ multiplex PCR. V and J calls and clone size are copied from that table; D and trimming were computed from the DNA. The sample gives 60,000 to 80,000 clones, 84% of which show up once; 8% to 9% is in the top ten.

Sequenced input: peripheral blood. The sequence was obtained from a man between 45 and 60 years old with active COVID-19. The chain uses TRBV7-2 and TRBJ1-4, with 7 bases aligning to TRBD1. The CDR3 coding sequence is TGTGCCAGCAGCCAGACAGGGCCCCAACTAGGTGAAAAACTGTTTTTT. It is translated as CASSQTGPQLGEKLFF.